A single sample gave rise to the 30 T cell receptor beta chains below, sequenced in a study of T cell repertoires in cytomegalovirus infection. TCRdb ran MiXCR on the reads and lists one entry per CDR3 protein. The profile shows about 310,000 distinct CDR3 sequences, approximately 8.9% of them singletons. Sequencing was performed on PBMCs. These receptors came from a human donor in good health (CMV status not recorded). Some clones in this sample may be carry-over from other donors' samples.

This clonotype was detected ten times or more. The rearrangement uses TRBV20-1 and TRBJ2-1; 7 nucleotides match TRBD1. This CDR3 is built from 16 residues. V shed 1 base, J shed 7 bases, and the junction held 13 bases outside the gene matches. Germline-derived CDR1 and CDR2 are DFQATT and SNEGSKA (reference sequence). The CDR3 sequence: CSARVRDRARANEQFF. In DNA, the CDR3 is TGCAGTGCTAGAGTTCGTGACAGGGCAAGGGCAAATGAGCAGTTCTTC.

The sample holds a few counts of this clonotype. The genes are TRBV6-5 and TRBJ2-2; TRBD2 matches 7 bases. With 2 bases clipped from V and 5 bases from J, the junction kept 11 bases outside the gene matches. The CDR3 has 17 amino acids. Germline CDR1 MNHEY, CDR2 SVGAGI. The CDR3 DNA follows: TGTGCCAGCAGTTACGCGAAGTCCAGGGAGGGAACCGGGGAGCTGTTTTTT. Encoded protein: CASSYAKSREGTGELFF.

This clonotype was seen many times. The chain combines TRBV6-2 or TRBV6-3 with TRBJ2-3, with D possibly matching TRBD1 (5 bases). V was cut by 8 bases and J by 4 bases, with 13 bases left in between. The CDR3 is 13 residues long. The germline gives CDR1 MNHEY, CDR2 SVGEGT. The CDR3 is CASLTGEADTQYF. The CDR3 DNA follows: TGTGCCAGCCTTACAGGAGAGGCAGATACGCAGTATTTT.

This clonotype was seen ten or more times. V usage is TRBV7-9 and J usage is TRBJ1-6; 8 bases line up with TRBD1. The CDR3 runs 16 residues. Germline V gives CDR1 SEHNR, CDR2 FQNEAQ (reference sequence). J gave up 8 bases and V 5 bases, and 11 bases lay outside the gene matches. The CDR3: CASSPQPAGGDSPLHF. Written as DNA, the CDR3 is TGTGCCAGCAGCCCCCAACCCGCAGGGGGCGATTCACCCCTCCACTTT.

This clonotype was observed a handful of times. The chain uses TRBV7-9 and TRBJ1-1, with 7 positions matching TRBD1. The CDR3 is 13 amino acids. V gave up 5 bases and J gave up 6 bases; unmatched junction bases: 6. CDR1 and CDR2 (germline): SEHNR, FQNEAQ (reference sequence). In nucleotides, the CDR3 is TGTGCCAGCAGCAACGACAGGGATCCTGAAGCTTTCTTT. Protein product: CASSNDRDPEAFF.

This clonotype was recorded many times. The V call is TRBV24-1, the J call TRBJ2-1; possible D gene TRBD1, 5 bases. Trimming removed 4 bases from V and 1 base from J, with 13 bases in between. Germline CDR1 KGHDR, CDR2 SFDVKD. The length of the CDR3 is 16 residues. The CDR3 bases are TGTGCCACCAGTGACCTCGACAGCCCATCCTACAATGAGCAGTTCTTC. This gives the protein CATSDLDSPSYNEQFF.

The J gene is TRBJ2-5, the V gene TRBV2; 8 bases match TRBD2. This CDR3 comprises 13 residues. The J segment lost 8 bases and the V segment lost 4 bases, leaving 6 bases of the junction unmatched. Germline CDR1 reads SNHLY; CDR2 reads FYNNEI. CDR3 residues: CASSGNSGDTQYF. CDR3 DNA: TGTGCCAGCAGTGGTAATAGCGGGGACACCCAGTACTTC.

In its sample, this clonotype was seen many times. The chain combines TRBV28 with TRBJ2-1; D not certain. Trimming cost V 6 bases and J 4 bases, with 7 bases left between them. The CDR3 is 12 amino acids. In germline, CDR1 is MDHEN, CDR2 SYDVKM. The CDR3 loop reads CASSLTYNEQFF. DNA of the CDR3: TGTGCCAGCAGCCTGACTTACAATGAGCAGTTCTTC.

In its sample, this clonotype was seen many times. The rearrangement uses TRBV6-6 and TRBJ1-2; TRBD1 aligns across 10 bases. Germline V gene data show CDR1 as MNHNY and CDR2 as SVGAGI (reference sequence). Germline trimming cut 8 bases from V and 7 bases from J; bases unmatched to any gene: 10. The CDR3 has 14 amino acids. This CDR3 reads CASSGTGVLGGYTF. As DNA, the CDR3 is TGTGCCAGCTCCGGGACAGGGGTTTTAGGTGGCTACACCTTC.

This clonotype has more than one count but fewer than ten. This rearrangement joins TRBV3-1 to TRBJ2-1; the match to TRBD2 covers 8 bases. The CDR3 is made up of 17 amino acids. Germline V gene lookup returns CDR1 LGHDT and CDR2 YNNKEL (reference sequence). V trimming: 4 bases; J trimming: 7 bases; junction bases outside the gene matches: 15. The CDR3 region has the DNA TGTGCCAGCAGCCTCCATCTGTTAGCGGGGATGGTTAATGAGCAGTTCTTC. Its protein is CASSLHLLAGMVNEQFF.

This clonotype appeared many times. The chain has TRBV27 and TRBJ1-1; possible D gene TRBD1, 6 bases. Trimming shortened V by 3 bases and J by 1 base, and 9 bases separated the two germline ends. The CDR3 runs to 14 residues. The germline gives CDR1 MNHEY, CDR2 SMNVEV (reference sequence). The DNA for the CDR3 is TGTGCCAGCAGTTTTACAGGGCCGAACACTGAAGCTTTCTTT. Translating it yields CASSFTGPNTEAFF.

This clonotype was picked up many times. J is TRBJ1-2 and V is TRBV7-2; D gene unclear. Germline lookup yields CDR1 SGHTA and CDR2 FQGNSA. CDR3 length: 13 residues. Trimming stripped 4 bases from V and 2 bases from J, with 8 bases between. The CDR3 sequence: CASSSQINYGYTF. DNA of the CDR3: TGTGCCAGCAGCTCGCAGATAAACTATGGCTACACCTTC.

This clonotype was recorded many times. The chain links TRBV4-1 to TRBJ2-1; 11 nucleotides agree with TRBD2. CDR3 size: 16 residues. V lost 0 bases, J lost 7 bases, and 5 bases stayed unmatched. The germline V gene encodes CDR1 MGHRA and CDR2 YSYEKL. The CDR3 sequence is CASSQERTSGWNEQFF. CDR3 bases: TGCGCCAGCAGCCAAGAGAGGACTAGCGGGTGGAATGAGCAGTTCTTC.

In its sample, this clonotype was seen many times. The rearrangement joins TRBV4-1 to TRBJ2-1; 9 nucleotides match TRBD2. This CDR3 is built from 14 residues. From germline, CDR1 is MGHRA and CDR2 YSYEKL. Unmatched junction bases numbered 4, after V lost 1 base and J lost 9 bases. CDR3 amino acids: CASSQGGGASEQFF. CDR3 nucleotide sequence: TGCGCCAGCAGCCAAGGCGGGGGGGCCAGTGAGCAGTTCTTC.

This clonotype was seen just once. This may arise from a read error, as a much more abundant clone is one base away. This chain connects TRBV7-9 to TRBJ1-2; perhaps TRBD1 as D (5 bases). From germline, CDR1 is SEHNR and CDR2 FQNEAQ (reference sequence). The CDR3 contains 13 residues. V gave up 6 bases and J gave up 3 bases, with 11 bases separating them. CDR3 coding DNA: TGTGCCAGCAGTTCTGCAGGGTACTATGGCTACACCTTC. Amino acids: CASSSAGYYGYTF. Using reference TRBV7-9 and TRBJ1-2 for the parts outside the CDR3, the full variable domain is DTGVSQNPRHKITKRGQNVTFRCDPISEHNRLYWYRQTLGQGPEFLTYFQNEAQLEKSRLLSDRFSAERPKGSFSTLEIQRTEQGDSAMYLCASSSAGYYGYTFGSGTRLTVV.

This clonotype occurred many times. The chain carries TRBV6-2 or TRBV6-3 and TRBJ2-6, with D hard to call. The CDR3 covers 17 residues. The V end lost 5 bases, the J end lost 0 bases, and 14 bases lay between the germline ends. Germline V lookup: CDR1 MNHEY, CDR2 SVGEGT. The CDR3 nucleotides read TGTGCCAGCAGTCCGTACCTGCCCCACTCTGGGGCCAACGTCCTGACTTTC. Protein sequence: CASSPYLPHSGANVLTF.

This clonotype was recorded many times. The V call is TRBV20-1, the J call TRBJ2-4, with TRBD1 matching over 7 bases. Germline V gene lookup returns CDR1 DFQATT and CDR2 SNEGSKA (reference sequence). V lost 5 bases, J lost 6 bases, and 10 bases stayed unmatched. The CDR3 contains 14 residues. CDR3 coding DNA: TGCAGTGCTCCTACAGGGGCCGTAGGAAACATTCAGTACTTC. This gives the protein CSAPTGAVGNIQYF.

This clonotype has a count of ten or more. V usage is TRBV7-2 and J usage is TRBJ2-7; D gene uncertain. Trimming shortened V by 1 base and J by 2 bases, and 6 bases separated the two germline ends. This CDR3 contains 13 residues. The germline CDR1 and CDR2 sequences are SGHTA and FQGNSA. CDR3 nucleotides: TGTGCCAGCAGCTTAGACCGTCCCTACGAGCAGTACTTC. Protein: CASSLDRPYEQYF.

This clonotype was found many times. This CDR3 reads CASSPETVYRMTDTQYF. CDR3 sequence (DNA): TGTGCCAGCAGCCCAGAGACCGTGTACCGGATGACAGATACGCAGTATTTT. The chain is built from TRBV14 and TRBJ2-3; D gene unclear. V lost 4 bases and J lost 3, with 20 bases in between. Per germline, CDR1 SGHDN and CDR2 FVKESK. This CDR3 has 17 amino acids.

This clonotype occurred many times. The V and J genes are TRBV12-3 or TRBV12-4 and TRBJ2-6; TRBD1 or TRBD2 may be the D gene (5 bases each). Trimming cost V 4 bases and J 2 bases, with 18 bases left between them. The CDR3 length is 18 residues. The CDR3 sequence is CASSYISTLGPGANVLTF. In nucleotides, the CDR3 is TGTGCCAGCAGTTACATCTCGACTTTGGGACCTGGGGCCAACGTCCTGACTTTC.

The chain has TRBV29-1 and TRBJ1-1; D remains ambiguous. Trimming cost V 4 bases and J 3 bases, with 9 bases left between them. The CDR3 totals 12 residues. Germline V lookup: CDR1 SQVTM, CDR2 ANQGSEA. CDR3 nucleotide sequence: TGCAGCGTTGGCCGAACCTACACTGAAGCTTTCTTT. This gives the protein CSVGRTYTEAFF.

This clonotype occurred many times. The rearrangement uses TRBV5-1 and TRBJ2-3, with a tentative D call TRBD1 (8 bases). V was cut by 1 base and J by 0 bases, with 12 bases left in between. The CDR3 runs to 16 residues. The germline CDR1 and CDR2 sequences are SGHRS and YFSETQ. This CDR3 is CASSLSGTGSTDTQYF. CDR3 coding DNA: TGCGCCAGCAGCTTGAGCGGGACAGGTAGCACAGATACGCAGTATTTT.

This clonotype has more than one count but fewer than ten. The rearrangement joins TRBV2 to TRBJ1-2; D gene uncertain. This CDR3 comprises 14 residues. Trimming removed 0 bases from V and 2 bases from J, with 7 bases in between. Germline assignment: CDR1 SNHLY and CDR2 FYNNEI. CDR3 in DNA: TGTGCCAGCAGTGAAGCGCGTGGGAACTATGGCTACACCTTC. Translating it yields CASSEARGNYGYTF.

This clonotype was seen at least ten times. The chain couples TRBV5-5 to TRBJ2-1; perhaps D is TRBD1 or TRBD2 (5 bases each). V shed 1 base and J shed 10 bases, with 12 bases lying between them. Looked up from germline, CDR1 is SGHKS and CDR2 is YYEKEE (reference sequence). The length of the CDR3 is 13 residues. CDR3 DNA sequence: TGTGCCAGCAGCTTGTGGGACGGACGCGAGCAGTTCTTC. Translation: CASSLWDGREQFF.

In this sample, this clonotype turned up many times. The rearrangement uses TRBV7-9 and TRBJ1-1, with TRBD1 identical over 11 bases. V dropped 4 bases and J dropped 5; count of bases not matched to a gene: 3. Germline V gene lookup returns CDR1 SEHNR and CDR2 FQNEAQ (reference sequence). This CDR3 is built from 14 residues. The CDR3 loop is CASSSRDRGTEAFF. CDR3 coding DNA: TGTGCCAGCAGCTCCCGGGACAGGGGGACTGAAGCTTTCTTT.

This clonotype was counted at least ten times. The chain combines TRBV6-5 with TRBJ2-7, with D unclear. This CDR3 region has 11 residues. CDR1 and CDR2 (germline): MNHEY, SVGAGI. V lost 6 bases to trimming and J lost 5 bases, with 8 bases between them. The CDR3 loop is CASRTWDEQYF. For the CDR3, the DNA is TGTGCCAGCAGAACTTGGGACGAGCAGTACTTC.

This clonotype has at least ten counts. The chain carries TRBV11-2 and TRBJ1-3, with no clear D. CDR3 size: 15 residues. The germline V and J ends were trimmed by 5 bases and 0 bases, with 11 bases remaining between them. Per the germline V gene, CDR1 is SGHAT and CDR2 is FQNNGV. DNA of the CDR3: TGTGCCAGCAGCCGTGGACCGGGCTCTGGAAACACCATATATTTT. Protein: CASSRGPGSGNTIYF.

This clonotype was observed a handful of times. The chain joins TRBV10-3 to TRBJ1-2; 7 positions match TRBD1. CDR3 size: 15 residues. The V gene's germline CDR1 is ENHRY and CDR2 SYGVKD. J was trimmed by 6 bases and V by 4 bases; bases with no gene match: 11. Here the CDR3 reads CAISGRGTDSHGYTF. CDR3 bases: TGTGCCATCAGTGGGAGGGGGACAGACAGCCATGGCTACACCTTC.

In its sample, this clonotype was seen many times. V usage is TRBV7-4 and J usage is TRBJ1-1; D not resolved. The CDR3 spans 15 residues. Looked up from germline, CDR1 is SGHVT and CDR2 is SQSDAQ. Trimming pared 5 bases from V and 11 bases from J, leaving 24 bases between. CDR3 sequence (DNA): TGTGCCAGCAGCCAGACCGGGCCGAGAGCCAGAGGGGCTTTCTTT. As protein: CASSQTGPRARGAFF.

This clonotype has at least ten counts. CDR3 nucleotide sequence: TGTGCCACCAGCAGAGGCGACAGGGCCACAGATACGCAGTATTTT. It translates to CATSRGDRATDTQYF. V is TRBV15 and J is TRBJ2-3; 7 nucleotides agree with TRBD1. The junction had 3 bases not matched to a gene; V was cut back by 1 base and J by 2 bases. The CDR3 is 15 residues long. Per germline, CDR1 LNHNV and CDR2 YYDKDF (reference sequence).